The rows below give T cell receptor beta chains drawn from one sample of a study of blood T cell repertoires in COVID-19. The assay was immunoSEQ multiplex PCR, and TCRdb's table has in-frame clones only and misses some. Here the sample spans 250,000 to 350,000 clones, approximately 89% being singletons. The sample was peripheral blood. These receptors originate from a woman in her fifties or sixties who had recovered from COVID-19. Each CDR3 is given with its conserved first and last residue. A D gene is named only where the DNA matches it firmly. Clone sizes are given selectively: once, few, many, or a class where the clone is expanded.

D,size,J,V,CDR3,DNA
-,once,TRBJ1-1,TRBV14,CASRLQMNTEAFF,TGTGCCAGCAGGTTACAGATGAACACTGAAGCTTTCTTT
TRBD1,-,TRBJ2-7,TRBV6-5,CASSRDRVEQYF,TGTGCCAGCAGCCGGGACAGGGTCGAGCAGTACTTC
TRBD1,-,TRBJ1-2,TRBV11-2,CASSLSDRVLGGYTF,TGTGCCAGCAGCTTGTCCGACAGGGTGCTCGGTGGCTACACCTTC
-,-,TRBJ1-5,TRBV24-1,CATEANSNQPQHF,TGTGCCACCGAAGCAAATAGCAATCAGCCCCAGCATTTT
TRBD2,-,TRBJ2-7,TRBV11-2,CASSLEGLAGRTDSYEQYF,TGTGCCAGCAGCTTAGAGGGACTAGCGGGAAGAACCGACTCCTACGAGCAGTACTTC
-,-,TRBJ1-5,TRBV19,CASRGGPAGSQPQHF,TGTGCCAGTAGGGGGGGTCCGGCAGGGAGTCAGCCCCAGCATTTT
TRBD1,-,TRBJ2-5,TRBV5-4,CASSSETGGQETQYF,TGTGCCAGCAGCTCTGAAACAGGGGGCCAAGAGACCCAGTACTTC
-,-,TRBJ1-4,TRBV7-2,CASSFSTGHEKLFF,TGTGCCAGCAGCTTTAGCACAGGGCATGAAAAACTGTTTTTT
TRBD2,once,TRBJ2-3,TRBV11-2,CASSLAGGITDTQYF,TGTGCCAGCAGCTTAGCGGGAGGGATCACAGATACGCAGTATTTT
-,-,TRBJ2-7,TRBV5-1,CASSLASASYEQYF,TGCGCCAGCAGCTTGGCCAGCGCCTCCTACGAGCAGTACTTC
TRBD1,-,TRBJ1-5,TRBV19,CASTERPGGDQPQHF,TGTGCCAGTACCGAACGGCCAGGGGGCGATCAGCCCCAGCATTTT
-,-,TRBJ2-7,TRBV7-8,CASSFTGLDEQYF,TGTGCCAGCAGCTTCACAGGGTTGGACGAGCAGTACTTC
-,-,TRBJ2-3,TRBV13,CASSPRERHTDTQYF,TGTGCCAGCAGCCCCCGCGAGCGGCACACAGATACGCAGTATTTT
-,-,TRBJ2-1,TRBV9,CASSVDSTANEQFF,TGTGCCAGCAGCGTAGATAGCACTGCCAATGAGCAGTTCTTC
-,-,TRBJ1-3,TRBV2,CASTFGGTGSGNTIYF,TGTGCCAGCACCTTTGGAGGTACCGGCTCTGGAAACACCATATATTTT
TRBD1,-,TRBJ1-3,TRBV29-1,CSVSFGRGLSGNTIYF,TGCAGCGTTTCATTTGGCAGGGGGCTATCTGGAAACACCATATATTTT
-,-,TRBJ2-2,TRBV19,CASSISRNTGELFF,TGTGCCAGTAGTATTTCGCGAAACACCGGGGAGCTGTTTTTT
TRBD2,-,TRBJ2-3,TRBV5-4,CASSLKRGATTDTQYF,TGTGCCAGCAGCTTAAAGCGGGGGGCTACCACAGATACGCAGTATTTT
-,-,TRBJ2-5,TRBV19,CASSIVGAAPETQYF,TGTGCCAGTAGTATAGTCGGAGCGGCCCCAGAGACCCAGTACTTC
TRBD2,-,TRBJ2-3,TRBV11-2,CASSVSGGGDTQYF,TGTGCCAGCAGCGTCAGCGGGGGTGGAGATACGCAGTATTTT
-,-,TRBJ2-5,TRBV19,CASSATGRYQETQYF,TGTGCCAGTAGCGCCACTGGGAGATACCAAGAGACCCAGTACTTC
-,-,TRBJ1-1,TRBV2,CASSEALPGRTEAFF,TGTGCCAGCAGTGAAGCGCTTCCGGGAAGGACTGAAGCTTTCTTT
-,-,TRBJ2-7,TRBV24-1,CATSDSLDTLLVF,TGTGCCACCAGTGATTCGCTGGACACCCTCCTTGTCTTC
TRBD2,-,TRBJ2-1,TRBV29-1,CSVLLAGGRNEQFF,TGCAGCGTCCTCCTAGCGGGAGGTAGGAATGAGCAGTTCTTC
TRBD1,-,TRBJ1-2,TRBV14,CASSQTGTANGYTF,TGTGCCAGCAGCCAGACCGGGACAGCCAATGGCTACACCTTC
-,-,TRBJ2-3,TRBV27,CASSASQGNTQYF,TGTGCCAGCAGTGCCAGCCAGGGAAATACGCAGTATTTT
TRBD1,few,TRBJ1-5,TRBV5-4,CASSLGTGIPNQPQHF,TGTGCCAGCAGCTTGGGGACAGGAATACCCAATCAGCCCCAGCATTTT
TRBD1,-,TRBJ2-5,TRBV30,CAWSDGGQGQETQYF,TGTGCCTGGAGTGATGGGGGACAGGGTCAAGAGACCCAGTACTTC
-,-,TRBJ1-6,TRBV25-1,CASSPGTQVSPLHF,TGTGCCAGCAGTCCCGGGACACAGGTTTCACCCCTCCACTTT
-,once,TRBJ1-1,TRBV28,CASSSVMNTEAFF,TGTGCCAGCAGCTCAGTCATGAACACTGAAGCTTTCTTT
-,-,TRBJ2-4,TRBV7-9,CASSSLGPTGLGKNIQYF,TGTGCCAGCAGCTCCCTGGGACCTACAGGGTTGGGCAAAAACATTCAGTACTTC
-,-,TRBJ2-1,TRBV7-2,CASSFEQGLGQFF,TGTGCCAGCAGCTTTGAACAGGGCCTCGGGCAGTTCTTC
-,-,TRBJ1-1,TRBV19,CASSIGQGITEAFF,TGTGCCAGTAGTATAGGCCAGGGGATCACTGAAGCTTTCTTT
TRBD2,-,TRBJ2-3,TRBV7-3,CASSSMGSGRDTQYF,TGTGCCAGCAGCTCCATGGGAAGCGGGAGGGATACGCAGTATTTT
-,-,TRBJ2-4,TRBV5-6,CASSLGVRLAKNIQYF,TGTGCCAGCAGCTTGGGGGTCAGGTTAGCCAAAAACATTCAGTACTTC
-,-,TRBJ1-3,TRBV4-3,CASSQDERVGNTIYF,TGCGCCAGCAGCCAAGATGAGAGGGTTGGAAACACCATATATTTT
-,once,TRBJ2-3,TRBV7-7,CASSLRLVGEGGTDTQYF,TGTGCTAGCAGCTTACGACTAGTTGGGGAAGGAGGCACAGATACGCAGTATTTT
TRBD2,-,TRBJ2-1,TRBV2,CASSGTSGRPAEQFF,TGTGCCAGCAGTGGGACTAGCGGGCGCCCGGCTGAGCAGTTCTTC
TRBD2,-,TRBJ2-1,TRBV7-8,CASSLRGGPIYNEQFF,TGTGCCAGCAGCTTACGGGGGGGTCCAATCTACAATGAGCAGTTCTTC
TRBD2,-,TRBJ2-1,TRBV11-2,CASSLLAGTYNEQFF,TGTGCCAGCAGCTTACTAGCGGGGACATACAATGAGCAGTTCTTC
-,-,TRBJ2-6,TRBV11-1,CASSLEGSGANVLTF,TGTGCCAGCAGCTTAGAGGGGTCAGGGGCCAACGTCCTGACTTTC
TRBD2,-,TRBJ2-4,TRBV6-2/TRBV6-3,CASSSGTSQGNIQYF,TGTGCCAGCAGTTCCGGGACTAGCCAGGGGAACATTCAGTACTTC
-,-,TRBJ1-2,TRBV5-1,CASSLDGRGSYGYTF,TGCGCCAGCAGCTTGGATGGCAGGGGATCCTATGGCTACACCTTC
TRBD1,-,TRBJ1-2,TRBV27,CASSKTSDRARYGYTF,TGTGCCAGCAGTAAGACTTCGGACAGGGCACGCTATGGCTACACCTTC
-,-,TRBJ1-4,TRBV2,CASSDTGQDEKLFF,TGTGCCAGCAGTGACACAGGGCAGGACGAAAAACTGTTTTTT
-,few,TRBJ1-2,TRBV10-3,CAISREDYGYTF,TGTGCCATCAGTCGGGAAGACTATGGCTACACCTTC
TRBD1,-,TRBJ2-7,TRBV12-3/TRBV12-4,CASSFTGDQQYF,TGTGCCAGCAGTTTTACAGGGGATCAGCAGTACTTC
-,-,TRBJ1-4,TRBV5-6,CASSPSGVGFEKLFF,TGTGCCAGCAGCCCCTCAGGGGTTGGATTTGAAAAACTGTTTTTT
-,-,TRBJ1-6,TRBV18,CASSDRRQGSSYNSPLHF,TGTGCCAGCTCAGACCGGCGTCAGGGGAGCTCCTATAATTCACCCCTCCACTTT
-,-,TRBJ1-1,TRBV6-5,CASRGPGMNTEAFF,TGTGCCAGCAGGGGTCCAGGGATGAACACTGAAGCTTTCTTT
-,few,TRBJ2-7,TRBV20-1,CSARQNYEQYF,TGCAGTGCTAGACAGAACTACGAGCAGTACTTC
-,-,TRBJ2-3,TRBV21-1,CASSKLKPGHACTDTQYF,TGTGCCAGCAGCAAGCTAAAACCGGGACACGCCTGCACAGATACGCAGTATTTT
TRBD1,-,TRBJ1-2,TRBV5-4,CASSVPGQGGYTF,TGTGCCAGCAGCGTCCCCGGACAGGGTGGCTACACCTTC
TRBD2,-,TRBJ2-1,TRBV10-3,CAISESIAGPINEQFF,TGTGCCATCAGTGAGTCAATAGCGGGGCCCATCAATGAGCAGTTCTTC
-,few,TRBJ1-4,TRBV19,CASSTTHGDSNEKLFF,TGTGCCAGTAGTACTACCCACGGGGACTCTAATGAAAAACTGTTTTTT
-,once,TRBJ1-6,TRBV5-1,CASSLDNPSSPLHF,TGCGCCAGCAGCCTGGACAACCCGTCTTCACCCCTCCACTTT
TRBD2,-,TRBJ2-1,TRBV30,CAWSADIAGLHFNEQFF,TGTGCCTGGAGTGCCGACATAGCGGGATTACATTTCAATGAGCAGTTCTTC
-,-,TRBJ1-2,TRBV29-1,CSVPGGPNYGYTF,TGCAGCGTCCCCGGGGGGCCTAACTATGGCTACACCTTC